Given below is one TCR beta chain in context. Antigen unknown. The data stem from a study of CD8 T cells in ankylosing spondylitis. Study-wide points: Made up of several highly homologous variants, a TCR beta motif appeared characteristic of ankylosing spondylitis blood.

From the 5' RACE reads, TCRdb called clonotypes with MiXCR, one entry per CDR3 protein. The sample carries 700,000 or so distinct CDR3 sequences, under 20% recorded once. The receptor comes from a male donor with ankylosing spondylitis. Sequencing was carried out using blood, either unsorted or a sorted T cell fraction (not recorded which).

This CDR3 reads CASSSYSPGGGNTEAFF. CDR3 coding DNA: TGTGCCAGCAGTTCCTATAGCCCAGGGGGCGGGAACACTGAAGCTTTCTTT. The chain is built from TRBV27 and TRBJ1-1; TRBD1 aligns across 8 bases. In germline, CDR1 is MNHEY, CDR2 SMNVEV (reference sequence). The CDR3 is 17 residues long. Trimming took 4 bases from V and 1 from J; bases not matched to a gene: 11.